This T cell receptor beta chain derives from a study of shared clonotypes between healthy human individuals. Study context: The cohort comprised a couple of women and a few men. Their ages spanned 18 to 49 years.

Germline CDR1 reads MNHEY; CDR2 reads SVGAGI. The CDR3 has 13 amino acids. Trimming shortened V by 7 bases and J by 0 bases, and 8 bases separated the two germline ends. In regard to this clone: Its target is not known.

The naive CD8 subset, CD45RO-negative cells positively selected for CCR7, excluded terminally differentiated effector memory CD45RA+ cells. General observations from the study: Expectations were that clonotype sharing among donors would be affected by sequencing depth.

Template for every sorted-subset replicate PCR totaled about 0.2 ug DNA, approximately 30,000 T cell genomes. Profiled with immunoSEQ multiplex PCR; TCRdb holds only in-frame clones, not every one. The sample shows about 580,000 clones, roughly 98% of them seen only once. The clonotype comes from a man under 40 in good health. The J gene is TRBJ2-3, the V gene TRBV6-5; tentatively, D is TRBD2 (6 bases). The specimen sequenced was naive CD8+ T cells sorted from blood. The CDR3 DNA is TGTGCCAGCAAGGGAGGAAGCACAGATACGCAGTATTTT. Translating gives CASKGGSTDTQYF.